This T cell receptor (beta chain) appears in the sequencing data of a study of T cells in Graves' hyperthyroidism and ophthalmopathy. Findings and caveats of the study: Blood also held most thyroid clonotypes expanded beyond 0.001.

For Graves' hyperthyroidism to be stable, ophthalmopathy could not progress within 18 months. This CDR3 is built from 13 residues. Germline V gene sequence: CDR1 GTSNPN, CDR2 SVGIG (reference sequence). V was clipped by 4 bases and J by 10 bases; unmatched bases: 8. Concerning this clonotype: The target antigen is unknown.

Using RNA transcripts as the source, TCR beta CDR3 regions were amplified. In the first-round RT-PCR of the TCR CDR3, the HTBI primer set was used. In TCRdb, the multiplex PCR reads were re-called with MiXCR into one record per CDR3 protein. This sample has approximately 640,000 distinct CDR3 sequences, with 16% found just once. This sequence originates from a woman younger than 45 with Graves' hyperthyroidism. This chain uses TRBV30 with TRBJ1-4; 8 nucleotides match TRBD1. The specimen was blood. The CDR3 nucleotides read TGTGCCTGGACAGCCCAAACAGGGGGAAAACTGTTTTTT. This sequence encodes CAWTAQTGGKLFF.